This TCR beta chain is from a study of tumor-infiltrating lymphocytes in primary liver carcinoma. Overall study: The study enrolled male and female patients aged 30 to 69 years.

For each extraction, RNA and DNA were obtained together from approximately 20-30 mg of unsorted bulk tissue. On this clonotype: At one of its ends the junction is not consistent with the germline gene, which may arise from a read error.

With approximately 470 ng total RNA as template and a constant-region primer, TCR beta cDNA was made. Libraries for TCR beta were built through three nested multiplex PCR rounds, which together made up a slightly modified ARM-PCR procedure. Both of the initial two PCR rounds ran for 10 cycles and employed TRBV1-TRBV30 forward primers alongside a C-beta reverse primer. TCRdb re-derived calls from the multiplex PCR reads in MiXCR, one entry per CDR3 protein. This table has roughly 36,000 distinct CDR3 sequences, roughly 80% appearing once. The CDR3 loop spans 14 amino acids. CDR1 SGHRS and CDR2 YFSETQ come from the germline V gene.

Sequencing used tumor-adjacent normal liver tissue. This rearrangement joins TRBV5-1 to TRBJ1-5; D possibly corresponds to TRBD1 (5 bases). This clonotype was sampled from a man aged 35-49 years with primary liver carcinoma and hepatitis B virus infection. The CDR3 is CASWNQGKDHPQHF. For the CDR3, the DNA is TGCGCCAGTTGGAACCAGGGAAAGGATCATCCCCAGCATTTC.